This entry lists 17 T cell receptor beta chains sequenced from one sample in a study of PD-L1 blockade in urothelial cancer. Assay used: immunoSEQ multiplex PCR; TCRdb lists only in-frame clones, some missing. The sample shows around 40,000 clones, just over 90% of them seen only once. Time point specified: pretreatment peripheral blood. The sequencing here drew on PBMCs, taken around atezolizumab (anti-PD-L1) treatment. The receptors here all came from a woman aged 55-69 years with urothelial cancer.

V and J are TRBV19 and TRBJ2-1; 7 nucleotides agree with TRBD1. Per the germline V gene, CDR1 is LNHDA and CDR2 is SQIVND (reference sequence). V lost 1 base to trimming and J lost 8 bases; unmatched junction nucleotides: 11. This CDR3 has 16 residues. This CDR3 is CASSIGGNRGRYEQFF. CDR3 nucleotide sequence: TGTGCCAGTAGTATAGGGGGTAACAGGGGACGGTATGAGCAGTTCTTC.

The chain couples TRBV9 to TRBJ2-5; D is ambiguous. The CDR3 covers 14 residues. Germline V lookup: CDR1 SGDLS, CDR2 YYNGEE. V was clipped by 4 bases and J by 2 bases, with 12 bases between them. This CDR3 reads CASSLGIIQETQYF. The CDR3, as DNA: TGTGCCAGCAGCCTGGGCATTATTCAAGAGACCCAGTACTTC.

V and J are TRBV9 and TRBJ2-1, with D hard to call. Trimming stripped 0 bases from V and 8 bases from J, with 9 bases between. Germline V lookup: CDR1 SGDLS, CDR2 YYNGEE. The CDR3 spans 13 residues. CDR3 nucleotide sequence: TGTGCCAGCAGCGTAGGTCTTCCGGATGAGCAGTTCTTC. Its protein product is CASSVGLPDEQFF. Together with reference TRBV9 and TRBJ2-1, the CDR3 gives the full variable domain: DSGVTQTPKHLITATGQRVTLRCSPRSGDLSVYWYQQSLDQGLQFLIQYYNGEERAKGNILERFSAQQFPDLHSELNLSSLELGDSALYFCASSVGLPDEQFFGPGTRLTVL.

This clone was observed a single time. J is TRBJ1-2 and V is TRBV28; TRBD1 matches at 9 bases. Germline values: CDR1 MDHEN, CDR2 SYDVKM. This CDR3 has 14 residues. The V segment lost 4 bases and the J segment 7 bases; nucleotides outside the gene matches: 7. CDR3 region: CASSSSGQGGGYTF. The DNA for the CDR3 is TGTGCCAGCAGTTCATCGGGACAGGGTGGTGGCTACACCTTC.

The genes are TRBV7-2 and TRBJ1-2, with 9 bases that match TRBD1. This CDR3 contains 15 residues. CDR1 is SGHTA and CDR2 is FQGNSA in the germline V gene. V shed 5 bases, J shed 2 bases, and the junction held 6 bases outside the gene matches. DNA for the CDR3: TGTGCCAGCAGCCCGGGGACAGGGCTAAACTATGGCTACACCTTC. This translates into CASSPGTGLNYGYTF.

The chain recombines TRBV7-6 with TRBJ2-7; 8 nucleotides align to TRBD2. This CDR3 region has 16 residues. The junction had 5 bases not matched to a gene; V was cut back by 1 base and J by 0 bases. Germline loops: CDR1 SGHVS, CDR2 FNYEAQ. This CDR3 reads CASSLGGGRPSYEQYF. CDR3 DNA sequence: TGTGCCAGCAGCTTAGGGGGCGGGAGGCCCTCCTACGAGCAGTACTTC.

This chain uses TRBV13 with TRBJ2-1; 10 nucleotides match TRBD2. V lost 7 bases to trimming and J lost 3 bases; unmatched junction nucleotides: 6. CDR1 and CDR2 (germline): PRHDT, FYEKMQ (reference sequence). The CDR3 sequence is 15 residues long. The DNA of the CDR3 is TGTGCCAGCACCCTTTTAGCGGGAGGCTACAATGAGCAGTTCTTC. Protein: CASTLLAGGYNEQFF.

The chain links TRBV5-1 to TRBJ1-2; 8 nucleotides align to TRBD1. V gave up 0 bases and J gave up 3 bases; unmatched junction bases: 10. Germline-derived CDR1 and CDR2 are SGHRS and YFSETQ. There are 17 residues in the CDR3. The CDR3 protein is CASSLVSGGGVDYGYTF. The DNA of the CDR3 is TGCGCCAGCAGCTTGGTGTCAGGGGGCGGGGTGGACTATGGCTACACCTTC.

V and J are TRBV28 and TRBJ2-3; 9 bases are a match to TRBD2. CDR3 size: 14 residues. The V gene's germline CDR1 is MDHEN and CDR2 SYDVKM. After removal of 8 bases from V and 3 bases from J, the junction contained 6 bases not matched to a gene. The CDR3 sequence is CASAAGGRTDTQYF. CDR3 nucleotides: TGTGCCAGCGCAGCGGGAGGTCGGACAGATACGCAGTATTTT.

The V gene is TRBV7-2, the J gene TRBJ2-1; D possibly corresponds to TRBD2 (7 bases). CDR1 is SGHTA, CDR2 FQGNSA, per germline. CDR3 length equals 15 residues. Between the trimmed V and J ends, which lost 1 base and 7 bases, there was a span of 14 bases. The CDR3 spells CASSLDLGGLNEQFF. CDR3 in DNA: TGTGCCAGCAGCTTAGACTTGGGGGGGCTTAATGAGCAGTTCTTC.

The chain employs TRBV14 and TRBJ2-7; 7 positions match TRBD1. The CDR3 consists of 14 residues. CDR1 is SGHDN and CDR2 is FVKESK in the germline V gene. Losses at the gene ends were 6 bases for V and 5 bases for J; bases not matched to a gene: 10. The CDR3 spells CASSRTGGSDEQYF. The CDR3, as DNA: TGTGCCAGCAGTAGGACAGGTGGTAGCGACGAGCAGTACTTC.

J is TRBJ2-5 and V is TRBV29-1; 7 nucleotides match TRBD1. The DNA end favors TRBJ2-7, so the J call may be wrong. Germline CDR1 is SQVTM and CDR2 is ANQGSEA. This CDR3 region has 14 residues. The CDR3 spells CSVEEEGGPYEQYF. The DNA of the CDR3 is TGCAGCGTTGAGGAGGAAGGGGGCCCCTACGAGCAGTACTTC.

This chain links TRBV6-5 with TRBJ2-5; 7 nucleotides align to TRBD2. This CDR3 comprises 14 residues. Trimming removed 5 bases from V and 5 bases from J; junction bases left unmatched: 8. Looked up from germline, CDR1 is MNHEY and CDR2 is SVGAGI. CDR3: CASSAGRGGETQYF. The DNA for the CDR3 is TGTGCCAGCAGTGCAGGGAGGGGAGGGGAGACCCAGTACTTC.

The chain has TRBV27 and TRBJ1-2, with a possible D match to TRBD1 (6 bases). Germline CDR1 MNHEY, CDR2 SMNVEV (reference sequence). CDR3 length: 13 residues. Trimming stripped 2 bases from V and 3 bases from J, with 7 bases between. CDR3 nucleotide sequence: TGTGCCAGCAGTTTACAGGGGTACTATGGCTACACCTTC. Amino acid sequence: CASSLQGYYGYTF.

The genes are TRBV7-9 and TRBJ2-2; D is possibly TRBD1 (6 bases). The ends were cut back, 7 bases at V and 0 bases at J, with 12 bases in the middle. The CDR3 loop spans 15 amino acids. CDR1 SEHNR and CDR2 FQNEAQ come from the germline V gene (reference sequence). The DNA for the CDR3 is TGTGCCAGCAAATATTACAGGGCGAACACCGGGGAGCTGTTTTTT. Translation: CASKYYRANTGELFF.

This chain links TRBV5-1 with TRBJ2-1; TRBD2 aligns across 10 bases. CDR1 and CDR2 (germline): SGHRS, YFSETQ. Trimming at V came to 2 bases and at J to 6 bases, leaving 5 bases not matched to a gene. The CDR3 totals 15 residues. CDR3 residues: CASSFLAGDSNEQFF. The DNA of the CDR3 is TGCGCCAGCAGCTTCCTAGCGGGAGATTCCAATGAGCAGTTCTTC.

The sample holds a few counts of this clone. This sequence joins TRBV2 and TRBJ2-1; 9 bases line up with TRBD2. The CDR3 length is 15 residues. CDR1 and CDR2 from the germline V gene are SNHLY and FYNNEI. J lost 7 bases, V lost 6 bases, and 10 bases had no gene match. The CDR3 sequence: CASRRRREGHNEQFF. In nucleotides, the CDR3 is TGTGCCAGCAGGAGACGGCGGGAGGGCCATAATGAGCAGTTCTTC.